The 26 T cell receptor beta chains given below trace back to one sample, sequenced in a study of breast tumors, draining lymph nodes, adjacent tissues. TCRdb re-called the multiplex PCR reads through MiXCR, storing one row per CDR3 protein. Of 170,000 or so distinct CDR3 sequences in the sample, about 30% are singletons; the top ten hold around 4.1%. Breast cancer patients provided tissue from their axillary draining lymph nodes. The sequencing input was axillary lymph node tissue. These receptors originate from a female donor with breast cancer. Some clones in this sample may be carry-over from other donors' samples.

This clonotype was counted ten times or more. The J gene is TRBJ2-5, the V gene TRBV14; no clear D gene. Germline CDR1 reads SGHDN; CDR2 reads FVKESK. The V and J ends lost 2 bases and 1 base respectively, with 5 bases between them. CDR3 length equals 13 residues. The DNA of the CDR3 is TGTGCCAGCAGCCAAAACACCCAAGAGACCCAGTACTTC. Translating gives CASSQNTQETQYF.

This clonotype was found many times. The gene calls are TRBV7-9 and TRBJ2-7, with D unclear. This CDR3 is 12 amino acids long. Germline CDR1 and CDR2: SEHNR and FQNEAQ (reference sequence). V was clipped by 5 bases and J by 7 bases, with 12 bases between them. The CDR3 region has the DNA TGTGCCAGCAGCGGCGACCGGAGAGAGCAGTACTTC. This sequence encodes CASSGDRREQYF.

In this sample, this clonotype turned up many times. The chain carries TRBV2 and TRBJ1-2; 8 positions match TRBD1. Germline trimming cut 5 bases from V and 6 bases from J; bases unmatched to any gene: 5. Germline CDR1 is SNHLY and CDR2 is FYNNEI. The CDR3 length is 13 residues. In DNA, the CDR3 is TGTGCCAGCAGTATGACAGGGGCGGATGGCTACACCTTC. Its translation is CASSMTGADGYTF.

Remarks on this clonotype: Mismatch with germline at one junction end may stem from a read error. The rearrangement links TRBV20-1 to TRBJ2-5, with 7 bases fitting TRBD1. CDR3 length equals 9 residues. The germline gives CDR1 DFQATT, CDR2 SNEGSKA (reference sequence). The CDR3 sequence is CSANRGIRF. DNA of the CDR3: TGCAGTGCCAACAGGGGAATAAGGTTC.

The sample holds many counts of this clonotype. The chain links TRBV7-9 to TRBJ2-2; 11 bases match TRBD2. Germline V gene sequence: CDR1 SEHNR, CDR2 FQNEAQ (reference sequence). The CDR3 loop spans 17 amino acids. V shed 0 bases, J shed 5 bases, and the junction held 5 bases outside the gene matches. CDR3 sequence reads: CASSLAEASGRTGELFF. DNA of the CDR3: TGTGCCAGCAGCTTAGCAGAGGCTAGCGGGAGGACCGGGGAGCTGTTTTTT.

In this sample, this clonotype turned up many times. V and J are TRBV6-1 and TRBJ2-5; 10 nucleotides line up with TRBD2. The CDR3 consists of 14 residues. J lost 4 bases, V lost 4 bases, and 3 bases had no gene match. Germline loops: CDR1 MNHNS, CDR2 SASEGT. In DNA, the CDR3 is TGTGCCAGCAGTGTCGCTAGCGGGAGAGAGACCCAGTACTTC. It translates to CASSVASGRETQYF.

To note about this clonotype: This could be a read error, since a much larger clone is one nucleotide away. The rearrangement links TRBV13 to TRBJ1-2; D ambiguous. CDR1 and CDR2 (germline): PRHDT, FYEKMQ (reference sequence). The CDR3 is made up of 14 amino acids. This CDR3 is CASSPGHTNYGYAF. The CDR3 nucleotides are TGTGCCAGCAGTCCAGGTCACACTAACTATGGCTACGCCTTC.

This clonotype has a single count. The CDR3 sequence: CASRKGAAIDTQYF. The CDR3 region has the DNA TGTGCCAGCAGGAAGGGGGCGGCGATAGATACGCAGTATTTT. The chain has TRBV6-1 and TRBJ2-3; TRBD1 matches 7 bases. Looked up from germline, CDR1 is MNHNS and CDR2 is SASEGT. The V gene end was trimmed by 6 bases and the J gene end by 5 bases; junction bases not matched to a gene: 8. There are 14 residues in the CDR3.

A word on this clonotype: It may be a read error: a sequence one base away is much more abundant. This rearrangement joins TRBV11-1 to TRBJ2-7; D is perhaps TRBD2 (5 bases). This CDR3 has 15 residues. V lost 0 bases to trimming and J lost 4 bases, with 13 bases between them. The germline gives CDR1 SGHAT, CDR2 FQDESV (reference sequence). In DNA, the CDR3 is TGTGCCAGCAGCTTAGCGCCCTCACTAGAATACGAGCAGTACTTC. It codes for CASSLAPSLEYEQYF.

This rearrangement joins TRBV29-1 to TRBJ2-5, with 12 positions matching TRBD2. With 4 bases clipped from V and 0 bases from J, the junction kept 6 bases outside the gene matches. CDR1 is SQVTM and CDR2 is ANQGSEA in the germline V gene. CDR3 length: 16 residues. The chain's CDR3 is CSVGTGLAGNQETQYF. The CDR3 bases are TGCAGCGTTGGGACCGGACTAGCGGGGAACCAAGAGACCCAGTACTTC.

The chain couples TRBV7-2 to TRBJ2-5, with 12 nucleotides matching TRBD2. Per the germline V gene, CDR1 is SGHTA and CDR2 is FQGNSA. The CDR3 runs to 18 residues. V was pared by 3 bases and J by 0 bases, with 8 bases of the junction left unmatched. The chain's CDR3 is CASSLPLAGGSYQETQYF. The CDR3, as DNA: TGTGCCAGCAGCTTGCCCCTAGCGGGGGGGTCGTACCAAGAGACCCAGTACTTC.

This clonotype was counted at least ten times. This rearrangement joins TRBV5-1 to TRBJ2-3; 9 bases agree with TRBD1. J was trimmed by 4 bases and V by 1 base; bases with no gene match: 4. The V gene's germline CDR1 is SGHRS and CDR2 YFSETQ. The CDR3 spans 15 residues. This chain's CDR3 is CASSLRTGVADTQYF. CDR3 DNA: TGCGCCAGCAGCTTGCGGACAGGGGTAGCAGATACGCAGTATTTT.

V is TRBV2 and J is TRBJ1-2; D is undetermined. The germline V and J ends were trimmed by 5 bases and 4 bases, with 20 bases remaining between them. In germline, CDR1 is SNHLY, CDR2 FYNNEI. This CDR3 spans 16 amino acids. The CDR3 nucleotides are TGTGCCAGCAGTCCCCCGGGCCCCTACGAGGCCTATGGCTACACCTTC. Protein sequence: CASSPPGPYEAYGYTF.

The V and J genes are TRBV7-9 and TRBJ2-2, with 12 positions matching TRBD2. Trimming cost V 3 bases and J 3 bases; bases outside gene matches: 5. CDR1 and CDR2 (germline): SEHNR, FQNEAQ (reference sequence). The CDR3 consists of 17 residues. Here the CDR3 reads CASSLWTSGIDTGELFF. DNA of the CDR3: TGTGCCAGCAGCTTGTGGACTAGCGGGATTGACACCGGGGAGCTGTTTTTT.

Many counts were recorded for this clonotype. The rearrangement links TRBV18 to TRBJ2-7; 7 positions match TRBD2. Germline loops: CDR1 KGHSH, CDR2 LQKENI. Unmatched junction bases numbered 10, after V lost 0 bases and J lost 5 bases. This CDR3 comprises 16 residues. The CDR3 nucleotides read TGTGCCAGCTCACCACCCGGACTAGGGGCGGTAGACGAGCAGTACTTC. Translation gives CASSPPGLGAVDEQYF.

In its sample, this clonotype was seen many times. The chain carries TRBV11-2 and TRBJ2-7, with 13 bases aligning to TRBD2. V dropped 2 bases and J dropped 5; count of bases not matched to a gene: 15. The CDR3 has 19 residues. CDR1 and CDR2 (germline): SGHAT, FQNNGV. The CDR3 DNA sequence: TGTGCCAGCAGCTTACCGGAGCGGGAGACTAGCGGGAGGATCCACGAGCAGTACTTC. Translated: CASSLPERETSGRIHEQYF.

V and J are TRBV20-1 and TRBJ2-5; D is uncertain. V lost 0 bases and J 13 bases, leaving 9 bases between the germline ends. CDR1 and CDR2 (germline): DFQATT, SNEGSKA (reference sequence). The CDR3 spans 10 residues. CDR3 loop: CSARDIKRYF. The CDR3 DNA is TGCAGTGCTAGAGATATAAAACGGTACTTC.

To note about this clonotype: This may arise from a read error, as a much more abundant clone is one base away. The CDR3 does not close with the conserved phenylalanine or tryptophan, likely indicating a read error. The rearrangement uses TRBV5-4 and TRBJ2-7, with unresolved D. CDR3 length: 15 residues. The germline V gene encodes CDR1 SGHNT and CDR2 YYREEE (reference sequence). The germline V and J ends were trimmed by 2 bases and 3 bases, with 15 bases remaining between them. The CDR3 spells CASSFDQQRFYEQYL. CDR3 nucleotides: TGTGCCAGCAGCTTTGACCAGCAAAGGTTCTACGAGCAGTACCTC.

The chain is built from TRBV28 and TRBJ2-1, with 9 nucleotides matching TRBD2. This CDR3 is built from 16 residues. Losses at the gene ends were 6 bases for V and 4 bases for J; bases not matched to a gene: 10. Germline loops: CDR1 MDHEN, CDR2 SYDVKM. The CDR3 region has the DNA TGTGCCAGCAGGGGAGTTAGGCGGGAGGGTTACAATGAGCAGTTCTTC. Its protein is CASRGVRREGYNEQFF.

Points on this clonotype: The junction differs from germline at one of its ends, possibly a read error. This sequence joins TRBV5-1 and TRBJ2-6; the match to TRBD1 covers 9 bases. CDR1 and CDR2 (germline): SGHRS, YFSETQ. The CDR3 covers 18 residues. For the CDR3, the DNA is TGCGCCAACAGCTCTCTTCCGGGACAGGGCGCTGGGGCCAACGTCCTGACTTTC. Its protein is CANSSLPGQGAGANVLTF.

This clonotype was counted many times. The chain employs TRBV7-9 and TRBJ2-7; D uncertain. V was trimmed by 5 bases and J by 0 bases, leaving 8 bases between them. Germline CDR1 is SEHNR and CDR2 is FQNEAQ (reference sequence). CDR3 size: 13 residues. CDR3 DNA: TGTGCCAGCAGCCCCTCGCGCTCCTACGAGCAGTACTTC. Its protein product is CASSPSRSYEQYF.

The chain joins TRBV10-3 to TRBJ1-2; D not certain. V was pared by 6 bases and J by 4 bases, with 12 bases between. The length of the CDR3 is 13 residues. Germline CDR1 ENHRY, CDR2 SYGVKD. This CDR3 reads CAISPSGVYGYTF. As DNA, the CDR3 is TGTGCCATCAGCCCCAGCGGGGTCTATGGCTACACCTTC.

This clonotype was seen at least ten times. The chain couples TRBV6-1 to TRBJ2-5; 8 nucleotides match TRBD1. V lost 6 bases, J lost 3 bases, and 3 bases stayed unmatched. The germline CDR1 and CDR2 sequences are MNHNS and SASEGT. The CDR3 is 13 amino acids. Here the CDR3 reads CASRLTGEETQYF. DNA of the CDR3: TGTGCCAGCAGGTTGACAGGGGAAGAGACCCAGTACTTC.

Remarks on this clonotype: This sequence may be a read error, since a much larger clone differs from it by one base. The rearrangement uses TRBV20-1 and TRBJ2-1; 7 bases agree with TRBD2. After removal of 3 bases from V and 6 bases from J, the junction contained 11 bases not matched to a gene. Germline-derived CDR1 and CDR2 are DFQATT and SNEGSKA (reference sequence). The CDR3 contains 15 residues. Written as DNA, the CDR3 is TGCAGTGCTAGTTTGTGGGAGGGGCGGACCAATGAGCAGTTCTTC. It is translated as CSASLWEGRTNEQFF.

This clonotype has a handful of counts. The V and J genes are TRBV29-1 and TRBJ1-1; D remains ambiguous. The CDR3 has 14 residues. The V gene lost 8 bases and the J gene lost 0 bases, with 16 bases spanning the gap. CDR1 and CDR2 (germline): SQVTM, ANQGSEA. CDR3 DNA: TGCAGCCTCCGTGTATCGGCGCTGAACACTGAAGCTTTCTTT. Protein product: CSLRVSALNTEAFF.

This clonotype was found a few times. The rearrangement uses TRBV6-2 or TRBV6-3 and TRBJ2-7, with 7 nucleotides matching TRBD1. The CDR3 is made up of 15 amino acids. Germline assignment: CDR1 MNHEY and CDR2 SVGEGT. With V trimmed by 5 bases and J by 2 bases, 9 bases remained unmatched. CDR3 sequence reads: CASSKSPTGTYEQYF. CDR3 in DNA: TGTGCCAGCAGTAAATCCCCGACAGGGACCTACGAGCAGTACTTC.